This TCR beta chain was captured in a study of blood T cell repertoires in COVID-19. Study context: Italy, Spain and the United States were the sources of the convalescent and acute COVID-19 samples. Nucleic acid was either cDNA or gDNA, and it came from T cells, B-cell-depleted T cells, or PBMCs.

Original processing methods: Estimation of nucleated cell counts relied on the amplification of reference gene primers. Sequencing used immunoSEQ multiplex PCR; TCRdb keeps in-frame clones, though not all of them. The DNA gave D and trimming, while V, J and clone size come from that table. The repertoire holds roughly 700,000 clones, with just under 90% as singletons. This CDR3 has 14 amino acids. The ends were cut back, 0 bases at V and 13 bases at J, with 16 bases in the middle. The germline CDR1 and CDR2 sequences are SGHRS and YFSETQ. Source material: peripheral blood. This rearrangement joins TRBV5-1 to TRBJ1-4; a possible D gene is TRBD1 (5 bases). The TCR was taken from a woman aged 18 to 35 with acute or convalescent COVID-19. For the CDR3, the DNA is TGCGCCAGCAGCTTGGAGGGGAAGGGGATGGGACTGTTTTTT. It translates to CASSLEGKGMGLFF. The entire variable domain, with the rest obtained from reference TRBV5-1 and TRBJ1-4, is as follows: KAGVTQTPRYLIKTRGQQVTLSCSPISGHRSVSWYQQTPGQGLQFLFEYFSETQRNKGNFPGRFSGRQFSNSRSEMNVSTLELGDSALYLCASSLEGKGMGLFFGSGTQLSVL.